Shown below are 8 T cell receptor beta chains from a single sample sequenced in a study of cytomegalovirus exposure and HLA in healthy donors. PCR involved 60 Vbeta and 13 Jbeta primers. Method: immunoSEQ multiplex PCR; TCRdb's copy keeps in-frame clones and lacks some. Seen in this sample are more than 200,000 clones; the ten most common clones hold approximately 0.98%. The sample comprised PBMCs. The receptors derive from a woman in her twenties or thirties in good health and CMV-seropositive.

This chain links TRBV6-5 with TRBJ2-3; possible D gene TRBD1, 6 bases. The CDR3 covers 15 residues. Germline V gives CDR1 MNHEY, CDR2 SVGAGI. V was cut by 5 bases and J by 0 bases, with 12 bases left in between. CDR3 loop: CASSTSGVSTDTQYF. The CDR3 coding sequence is TGTGCCAGCAGTACGTCAGGGGTCAGCACAGATACGCAGTATTTT.

This rearrangement joins TRBV18 to TRBJ2-3; D is ambiguous. Germline values: CDR1 KGHSH, CDR2 LQKENI. The CDR3 totals 15 residues. V was trimmed by 2 bases and J by 1 base, leaving 10 bases between them. The CDR3 region has the DNA TGTGCCAGCTCACCATGGAAAACAGGCACAGATACGCAGTATTTT. As protein: CASSPWKTGTDTQYF.

The V and J genes are TRBV27 and TRBJ2-1, with 10 bases lining up with TRBD2. This CDR3 is 16 amino acids long. The V gene's germline CDR1 is MNHEY and CDR2 SMNVEV (reference sequence). J gave up 5 bases and V 0 bases, and 4 bases lay outside the gene matches. In DNA form, the CDR3 reads TGTGCCAGCAGTTTATCCGGGACTAGCGCTCACAATGAGCAGTTCTTC. Its protein is CASSLSGTSAHNEQFF.

The V call is TRBV10-2, the J call TRBJ2-1, with 10 bases matching TRBD2. The CDR3 is 18 amino acids. The V and J ends lost 6 bases and 7 bases, in that order; junction bases with no gene match: 18. Germline values: CDR1 WSHSY, CDR2 SAAADI. The CDR3 region is CASRLVGSGRALGNEQFF. DNA for the CDR3: TGCGCCAGCAGGCTCGTCGGCAGCGGGAGGGCCCTCGGGAATGAGCAGTTCTTC.

Points on this clone: Other DNA sequences in this specimen translate into the identical CDR3. This chain joins TRBV7-8 and TRBJ1-1; the D is unclear. The CDR3 runs to 15 residues. V shed 0 bases and J shed 2 bases, with 10 bases lying between them. CDR1 is SGHVS, CDR2 FQNEAQ, per germline. The CDR3 is CASSLANRGNTEAFF. The CDR3 DNA follows: TGTGCCAGCAGCTTAGCGAATCGAGGAAACACTGAAGCTTTCTTT. Full variable domain (outside the CDR3, taken from reference TRBV7-8 and TRBJ1-1): GAGVSQSPRYKVAKRGQDVALRCDPISGHVSLFWYQQALGQGPEFLTYFQNEAQLDKSGLPSDRFFAERPEGSVSTLKIQRTQQEDSAVYLCASSLANRGNTEAFFGQGTRLTVV.

The chain couples TRBV2 to TRBJ1-4; D unclear. Germline V gene sequence: CDR1 SNHLY, CDR2 FYNNEI. V lost 4 bases, J lost 12 bases, and 15 bases lay in between. This CDR3 spans 13 amino acids. DNA of the CDR3: TGTGCCAGCAGTGGAGATTCCCGAACGGAACTGTTTTTT. Its protein is CASSGDSRTELFF.

The chain links TRBV5-8 to TRBJ2-1, with D possibly matching TRBD1 (6 bases). Trimming took 1 base from V and 1 from J, leaving 9 bases between them. The germline CDR1 and CDR2 sequences are SGHTS and YDEGEE. The CDR3 length is 15 residues. The CDR3 reads CASSLTGHSYNEQFF. Written as DNA, the CDR3 is TGTGCCAGCAGCTTGACAGGGCATTCCTACAATGAGCAGTTCTTC.

V usage is TRBV6-1 and J usage is TRBJ2-7; D is possibly TRBD1 (5 bases). The CDR3 has 14 amino acids. Germline V gives CDR1 MNHNS, CDR2 SASEGT. Trimming removed 5 bases at V and 0 bases at J, with 11 bases between. The CDR3 coding sequence is TGTGCCAGCAGTAGTCCAGGGATCTCCTACGAGCAGTACTTC. Translated, it gives CASSSPGISYEQYF.